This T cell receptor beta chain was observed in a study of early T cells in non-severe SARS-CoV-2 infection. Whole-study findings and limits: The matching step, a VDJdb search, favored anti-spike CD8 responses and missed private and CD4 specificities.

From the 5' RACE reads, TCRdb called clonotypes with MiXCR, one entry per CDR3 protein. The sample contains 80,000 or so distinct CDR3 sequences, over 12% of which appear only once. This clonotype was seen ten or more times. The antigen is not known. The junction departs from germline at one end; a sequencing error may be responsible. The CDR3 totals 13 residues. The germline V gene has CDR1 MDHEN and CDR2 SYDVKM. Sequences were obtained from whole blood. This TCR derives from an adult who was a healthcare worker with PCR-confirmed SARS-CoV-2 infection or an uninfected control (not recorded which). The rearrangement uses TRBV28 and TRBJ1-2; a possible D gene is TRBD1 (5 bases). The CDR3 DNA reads TGTGCCAGCAGTTTACCCCAACCGGGACCGGCGGATTTC. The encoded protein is CASSLPQPGPADF.